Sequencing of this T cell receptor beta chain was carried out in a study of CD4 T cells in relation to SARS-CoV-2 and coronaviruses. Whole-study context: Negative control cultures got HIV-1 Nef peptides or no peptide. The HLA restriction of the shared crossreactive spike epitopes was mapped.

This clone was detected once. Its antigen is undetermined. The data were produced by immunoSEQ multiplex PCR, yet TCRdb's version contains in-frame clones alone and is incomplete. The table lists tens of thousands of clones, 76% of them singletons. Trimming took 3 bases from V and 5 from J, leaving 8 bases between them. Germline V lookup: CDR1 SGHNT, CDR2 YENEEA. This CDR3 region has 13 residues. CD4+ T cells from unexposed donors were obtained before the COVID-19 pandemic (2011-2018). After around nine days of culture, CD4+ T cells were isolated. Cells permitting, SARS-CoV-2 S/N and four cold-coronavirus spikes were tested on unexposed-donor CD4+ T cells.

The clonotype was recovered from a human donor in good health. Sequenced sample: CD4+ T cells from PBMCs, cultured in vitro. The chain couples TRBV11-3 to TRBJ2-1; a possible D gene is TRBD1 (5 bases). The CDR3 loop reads CASSFGRDNEQFF. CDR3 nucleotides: TGTGCCAGCAGCTTCGGCAGGGACAATGAGCAGTTCTTC.